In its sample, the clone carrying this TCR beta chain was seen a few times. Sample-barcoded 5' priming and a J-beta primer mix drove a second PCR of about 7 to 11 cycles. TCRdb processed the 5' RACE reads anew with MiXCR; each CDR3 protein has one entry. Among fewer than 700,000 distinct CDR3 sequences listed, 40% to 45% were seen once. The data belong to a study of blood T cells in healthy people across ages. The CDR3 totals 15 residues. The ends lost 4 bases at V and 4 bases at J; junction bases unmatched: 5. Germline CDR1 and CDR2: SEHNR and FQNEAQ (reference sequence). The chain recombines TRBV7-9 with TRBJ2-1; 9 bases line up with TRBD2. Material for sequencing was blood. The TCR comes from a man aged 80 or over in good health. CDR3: CASSSGTSRYNEQFF. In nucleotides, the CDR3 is TGTGCCAGCAGCTCCGGGACTAGCAGGTACAATGAGCAGTTCTTC.